A selection of T cell receptor beta chains follows, all from one sample in a study of neurological immune-mediated disorders. Using its own MiXCR run on the 5' RACE reads, TCRdb lists one record per CDR3 protein. Here the sample spans tens of thousands of distinct CDR3 sequences, roughly 4.8% being singletons. What was sequenced was PBMCs. These receptors originate from a man younger than 40 with multiple sclerosis. Each CDR3 is given with its conserved first and last residue. The order of the fields is D gene, J gene, clone size, V gene, CDR3 DNA, CDR3 protein. The D gene is left open where the match is weak. The size of a clone is reported for some rows only, either as once, few or many, or as a class for expanded clones.

TRBD1	TRBJ1-1	.	TRBV6-1	TGTGCCAGCAGTCCACAGGGGGAGAACACTGAAGCTTTCTTT	CASSPQGENTEAFF
TRBD2	TRBJ2-3	.	TRBV20-1	TGCAGTGCTGAAGCGAAAGCGGGGGGGACCACAGATACGCAGTATTTT	CSAEAKAGGTTDTQYF
.	TRBJ1-6	many	TRBV12-3/TRBV12-4	TGTGCCAGCAGTCCAGGGTTTAATTCACCCCTCAACTTT	CASSPGFNSPLNF
TRBD1	TRBJ2-7	many	TRBV5-1	TGCGCCAGCAGCACAAGACAGGGTTTCTACGAGCAGTACTTC	CASSTRQGFYEQYF
.	TRBJ1-6	many	TRBV5-1	TGCGCCAGCAGCTTGAGCGGAAATTCACCCCTCCACTTT	CASSLSGNSPLHF
TRBD1	TRBJ1-1	many	TRBV12-3/TRBV12-4	TGTGCCAGCAGGAGCGGGACAGGGTACACTGAAGCTTTCTTT	CASRSGTGYTEAFF
TRBD1	TRBJ2-3	.	TRBV9	TGTGCCAGCAGCGCGACAGGGCGGAGCACAGATACGCAGTATTTT	CASSATGRSTDTQYF
.	TRBJ1-1	many	TRBV7-9	TGTGCCAGCAGCTGGCGGGAGAACACTGAAGCTTTCTTT	CASSWRENTEAFF
TRBD1	TRBJ1-1	many	TRBV5-6	TGTGCCAGCAGCTTCGGCAGGGGGTCTGAAGCTTTCTTT	CASSFGRGSEAFF
.	TRBJ1-5	many	TRBV24-1	TGTGCCACCAGTGACCTAGGAATAGGTCAGCCCCAGCATTTT	CATSDLGIGQPQHF
.	TRBJ2-3	many	TRBV11-1	TGTGCCAGCAGCTCCCGGTTGGGGGATACGCAGTATTTT	CASSSRLGDTQYF
TRBD1	TRBJ1-2	many	TRBV20-1	TGCAGTGCCAGGACAGGGACCTATGGCTACACCTTC	CSARTGTYGYTF